Listed below are T cell receptor beta chains from one sample, sequenced in a study of cytotoxic CD8 clonotypes in ibrutinib-treated CLL. Sequenced by immunoSEQ multiplex PCR; TCRdb stores in-frame clones only, minus some. Of 250,000 to 350,000 clones detected, less than 85% appear once; the ten largest clones hold about 5%. The specimen comprised PBMCs, sampled at disease progression, from a patient treated with ibrutinib. The source of these receptors is a human donor with chronic lymphocytic leukemia. CDR3s include the opening cysteine and the closing phenylalanine or tryptophan. The order of the fields is D gene, J gene, clone size, V gene, CDR3 protein, CDR3 DNA. D genes are given only for firm matches. Rows give clone size only sometimes, using once, few, many, or a class for an expanded clone.

d_call: .
j_call: TRBJ2-7
clone_size: .
v_call: TRBV11-2
cdr3_aa: CASSLDRTGKTTRYEQYF
cdr3_nt: TGTGCCAGCAGCTTAGATCGCACAGGGAAAACAACCCGCTACGAGCAGTACTTC

d_call: .
j_call: TRBJ2-7
clone_size: .
v_call: TRBV9
cdr3_aa: CASSVSSVSSYEQYF
cdr3_nt: TGTGCCAGCAGCGTATCCAGCGTAAGCTCCTACGAGCAGTACTTC

d_call: .
j_call: TRBJ1-2
clone_size: .
v_call: TRBV4-1
cdr3_aa: CASSQEVTNYGYTF
cdr3_nt: TGCGCCAGCAGCCAAGAAGTGACTAACTATGGCTACACCTTC

d_call: .
j_call: TRBJ1-1
clone_size: .
v_call: TRBV29-1
cdr3_aa: CSVRQGWITEAFF
cdr3_nt: TGCAGCGTCCGCCAGGGGTGGATCACTGAAGCTTTCTTT

d_call: .
j_call: TRBJ2-6
clone_size: .
v_call: TRBV19
cdr3_aa: CASIDGTRSGANVLTF
cdr3_nt: TGTGCCAGTATCGACGGGACACGATCTGGGGCCAACGTCCTGACTTTC

d_call: .
j_call: TRBJ2-7
clone_size: .
v_call: TRBV5-4
cdr3_aa: CASSPLPASFPEQYF
cdr3_nt: TGTGCCAGCAGCCCGCTCCCAGCTAGCTTCCCCGAGCAGTACTTC

d_call: .
j_call: TRBJ1-4
clone_size: .
v_call: TRBV4-1
cdr3_aa: CASSPKWRGLATNEKLFF
cdr3_nt: TGCGCCAGCAGCCCCAAATGGAGGGGCCTTGCAACTAATGAAAAACTGTTTTTT

d_call: .
j_call: TRBJ2-1
clone_size: .
v_call: TRBV28
cdr3_aa: CASSLGQFGEQFF
cdr3_nt: TGTGCCAGCAGTTTAGGCCAGTTCGGTGAGCAGTTCTTC

d_call: .
j_call: TRBJ1-1
clone_size: .
v_call: TRBV14
cdr3_aa: CASSYSGIHAEAFF
cdr3_nt: TGTGCCAGCAGCTATAGCGGGATTCACGCTGAAGCTTTCTTT

d_call: .
j_call: TRBJ1-2
clone_size: .
v_call: TRBV4-1
cdr3_aa: CASSQDGAVYNYGYTF
cdr3_nt: TGCGCCAGCAGCCAAGATGGGGCAGTCTATAACTATGGCTACACCTTC

d_call: TRBD1
j_call: TRBJ2-2
clone_size: few
v_call: TRBV7-3
cdr3_aa: CASSVTGGGTNTGELFF
cdr3_nt: TGTGCCAGCAGCGTAACAGGGGGCGGAACGAACACCGGGGAGCTGTTTTTT

d_call: .
j_call: TRBJ2-7
clone_size: .
v_call: TRBV19
cdr3_aa: CASSIPLPGKGGYEQYF
cdr3_nt: TGTGCCAGTAGCATCCCCCTTCCCGGAAAGGGCGGATACGAGCAGTACTTC

d_call: .
j_call: TRBJ1-1
clone_size: .
v_call: TRBV9
cdr3_aa: CASSDDRGRAFF
cdr3_nt: TGTGCCAGCAGCGACGATAGGGGTAGAGCTTTCTTT

d_call: TRBD1
j_call: TRBJ1-2
clone_size: .
v_call: TRBV5-1
cdr3_aa: CASSHTFPGQPNGYTF
cdr3_nt: TGCGCCAGCAGCCACACGTTCCCGGGACAGCCCAATGGCTACACCTTC

d_call: .
j_call: TRBJ2-5
clone_size: .
v_call: TRBV11-1
cdr3_aa: CASSISITEGETQYF
cdr3_nt: TGTGCCAGCAGCATAAGTATAACTGAGGGTGAGACCCAGTACTTC

d_call: TRBD1
j_call: TRBJ2-7
clone_size: .
v_call: TRBV7-7
cdr3_aa: CASSPRQGGGQYF
cdr3_nt: TGTGCCAGCAGCCCGCGCCAAGGGGGCGGGCAGTACTTC

d_call: .
j_call: TRBJ1-5
clone_size: .
v_call: TRBV7-9
cdr3_aa: CASSEAGTSNQPQHF
cdr3_nt: TGTGCCAGCAGCGAAGCCGGGACAAGCAATCAGCCCCAGCATTTT

d_call: .
j_call: TRBJ2-3
clone_size: .
v_call: TRBV7-8
cdr3_aa: CASSYALGRGSTDTQYF
cdr3_nt: TGTGCCAGCAGCTATGCCCTGGGACGCGGTAGCACAGATACGCAGTATTTT

d_call: TRBD2
j_call: TRBJ2-7
clone_size: .
v_call: TRBV9
cdr3_aa: CASSPASGGFDEQYF
cdr3_nt: TGTGCCAGCAGCCCAGCTAGCGGGGGGTTCGACGAGCAGTACTTC

d_call: TRBD1
j_call: TRBJ2-7
clone_size: .
v_call: TRBV6-5
cdr3_aa: CASRNRGQGAHEQYF
cdr3_nt: TGTGCCAGCAGAAATCGGGGGCAGGGGGCCCACGAGCAGTACTTC

d_call: .
j_call: TRBJ2-2
clone_size: .
v_call: TRBV18
cdr3_aa: CASSRQVNTGELFF
cdr3_nt: TGTGCCAGCTCGCGACAGGTGAACACCGGGGAGCTGTTTTTT

d_call: .
j_call: TRBJ1-2
clone_size: .
v_call: TRBV5-6
cdr3_aa: CASSFRGTGPPYGYTF
cdr3_nt: TGTGCCAGCAGTTTCCGCGGCACTGGCCCTCCCTATGGCTACACCTTC

d_call: TRBD2
j_call: TRBJ2-1
clone_size: .
v_call: TRBV7-9
cdr3_aa: CASSRFWTSSNEQFF
cdr3_nt: TGTGCCAGCAGCCGATTCTGGACTAGTTCGAATGAGCAGTTCTTC

d_call: .
j_call: TRBJ1-4
clone_size: .
v_call: TRBV6-5
cdr3_aa: CASSGTGREKLFF
cdr3_nt: TGTGCCAGCAGCGGGACCGGGAGGGAAAAACTGTTTTTT

d_call: .
j_call: TRBJ2-7
clone_size: .
v_call: TRBV27
cdr3_aa: CASSLRRGSSYEQYF
cdr3_nt: TGTGCCAGCAGTTTACGACGGGGGAGCTCCTACGAGCAGTACTTC

d_call: .
j_call: TRBJ1-3
clone_size: .
v_call: TRBV28
cdr3_aa: CASSLSALGNTIYF
cdr3_nt: TGTGCCAGCAGTTTATCGGCTTTGGGAAACACCATATATTTT

d_call: .
j_call: TRBJ1-2
clone_size: .
v_call: TRBV5-1
cdr3_aa: CASSPNLNNGYTF
cdr3_nt: TGCGCCAGCAGCCCGAACTTAAACAATGGCTACACCTTC

d_call: .
j_call: TRBJ1-5
clone_size: few
v_call: TRBV4-1
cdr3_aa: CASSGAGQPQHF
cdr3_nt: TGCGCCAGCAGCGGGGCGGGTCAGCCCCAGCATTTT

d_call: .
j_call: TRBJ1-6
clone_size: once
v_call: TRBV9
cdr3_aa: CASTEGSYNSPLHF
cdr3_nt: TGTGCCAGCACGGAGGGTTCCTATAATTCACCCCTCCACTTT

d_call: .
j_call: TRBJ2-1
clone_size: .
v_call: TRBV19
cdr3_aa: CASSITLEAGSYNEQFF
cdr3_nt: TGTGCCAGTAGTATAACATTAGAGGCTGGCTCCTACAATGAGCAGTTCTTC

d_call: TRBD1
j_call: TRBJ1-4
clone_size: .
v_call: TRBV11-2
cdr3_aa: CASSFLPGQGNEKLFF
cdr3_nt: TGTGCCAGCAGCTTTCTACCGGGACAGGGGAATGAAAAACTGTTTTTT

d_call: .
j_call: TRBJ1-3
clone_size: .
v_call: TRBV28
cdr3_aa: CASSLMAGTGNTIYF
cdr3_nt: TGTGCCAGCAGTTTAATGGCAGGTACTGGAAACACCATATATTTT

d_call: .
j_call: TRBJ2-5
clone_size: .
v_call: TRBV15
cdr3_aa: CATSRDLSQETQYF
cdr3_nt: TGTGCCACCAGCAGAGATTTATCTCAAGAGACCCAGTACTTC

d_call: .
j_call: TRBJ2-7
clone_size: .
v_call: TRBV28
cdr3_aa: CASSFQGSYEQYF
cdr3_nt: TGTGCCAGCAGTTTTCAGGGTTCCTACGAGCAGTACTTC

d_call: .
j_call: TRBJ2-5
clone_size: .
v_call: TRBV7-6
cdr3_aa: CASSLNPAAEQETQYF
cdr3_nt: TGTGCCAGCAGCTTAAATCCGGCGGCAGAACAAGAGACCCAGTACTTC

d_call: TRBD2
j_call: TRBJ2-2
clone_size: once
v_call: TRBV7-2
cdr3_aa: CASSLVPLAGVTGELFF
cdr3_nt: TGTGCCAGCAGCTTAGTACCGTTAGCGGGAGTCACCGGGGAGCTGTTTTTT

d_call: .
j_call: TRBJ1-4
clone_size: .
v_call: TRBV2
cdr3_aa: CASTRRTTGRNEKLFF
cdr3_nt: TGTGCCAGCACCAGGAGAACGACAGGTCGGAATGAAAAACTGTTTTTT

d_call: .
j_call: TRBJ1-6
clone_size: .
v_call: TRBV5-1
cdr3_aa: CASSLIDSYNSPLHF
cdr3_nt: TGCGCCAGCAGCTTAATCGACTCCTATAATTCACCCCTCCACTTT

d_call: .
j_call: TRBJ2-2
clone_size: .
v_call: TRBV6-1
cdr3_aa: CASSEAGALNTGELFF
cdr3_nt: TGTGCCAGCAGTGAAGCGGGGGCCTTGAACACCGGGGAGCTGTTTTTT

d_call: .
j_call: TRBJ2-7
clone_size: .
v_call: TRBV20-1
cdr3_aa: CSAEERHQQYF
cdr3_nt: TGCAGTGCTGAGGAAAGACATCAGCAGTACTTC

d_call: .
j_call: TRBJ2-1
clone_size: .
v_call: TRBV7-2
cdr3_aa: CASSLAYLDNEQFF
cdr3_nt: TGTGCCAGCAGCTTAGCGTATCTGGACAATGAGCAGTTCTTC

d_call: .
j_call: TRBJ1-2
clone_size: .
v_call: TRBV6-6
cdr3_aa: CASSPAGGVGGYTF
cdr3_nt: TGTGCCAGCAGTCCGGCGGGAGGGGTCGGAGGCTACACCTTC

d_call: TRBD1
j_call: TRBJ1-1
clone_size: .
v_call: TRBV6-5
cdr3_aa: CASRDLDRDTEAFF
cdr3_nt: TGTGCCAGCAGGGACTTAGACAGGGACACTGAAGCTTTCTTT

d_call: TRBD1
j_call: TRBJ2-3
clone_size: once
v_call: TRBV7-6
cdr3_aa: CASSSHPGQGQDTQYF
cdr3_nt: TGTGCCAGCAGCTCCCATCCGGGACAGGGTCAGGATACGCAGTATTTT

d_call: TRBD2
j_call: TRBJ2-1
clone_size: .
v_call: TRBV5-1
cdr3_aa: CASSPNGVAGHNEQFF
cdr3_nt: TGCGCCAGCAGCCCGAACGGAGTAGCGGGCCACAATGAGCAGTTCTTC

d_call: .
j_call: TRBJ1-2
clone_size: .
v_call: TRBV7-9
cdr3_aa: CASSLVAGGGYTF
cdr3_nt: TGTGCCAGCAGCTTAGTCGCGGGGGGCGGCTACACCTTC

d_call: TRBD2
j_call: TRBJ2-7
clone_size: .
v_call: TRBV11-2
cdr3_aa: CASSLEAGASYEQYF
cdr3_nt: TGTGCCAGCAGCTTAGAAGCGGGAGCCTCCTACGAGCAGTACTTC

d_call: TRBD1
j_call: TRBJ1-2
clone_size: .
v_call: TRBV7-8
cdr3_aa: CASSLAAGGKDGYTF
cdr3_nt: TGTGCCAGCAGCTTAGCGGCAGGGGGAAAGGATGGCTACACCTTC

d_call: .
j_call: TRBJ2-5
clone_size: .
v_call: TRBV18
cdr3_aa: CASSPELVRETQYF
cdr3_nt: TGTGCCAGCTCACCAGAGCTAGTCCGGGAGACCCAGTACTTC

d_call: TRBD2
j_call: TRBJ2-3
clone_size: .
v_call: TRBV19
cdr3_aa: CASSIDLAGGTDTQYF
cdr3_nt: TGTGCCAGTAGTATCGATCTAGCGGGGGGCACAGATACGCAGTATTTT

d_call: TRBD2
j_call: TRBJ2-7
clone_size: .
v_call: TRBV29-1
cdr3_aa: CSVVGTSGVYEQYF
cdr3_nt: TGCAGCGTCGTAGGGACTAGCGGAGTATACGAGCAGTACTTC

d_call: .
j_call: TRBJ2-3
clone_size: .
v_call: TRBV5-8
cdr3_aa: CASSLIIVRDSDTQYF
cdr3_nt: TGTGCCAGCAGCTTGATAATTGTGCGGGATTCGGATACGCAGTATTTT

d_call: TRBD1
j_call: TRBJ1-1
clone_size: .
v_call: TRBV19
cdr3_aa: CASSKTGQGITEAFF
cdr3_nt: TGTGCCAGTAGTAAGACGGGACAGGGTATCACTGAAGCTTTCTTT

d_call: TRBD1
j_call: TRBJ2-7
clone_size: .
v_call: TRBV10-2
cdr3_aa: CASKWTGGTYEQYF
cdr3_nt: TGCGCCAGCAAATGGACAGGGGGTACCTACGAGCAGTACTTC